A selection of T cell receptor beta chains follows, all from one sample in a study of T cells in Graves' hyperthyroidism and ophthalmopathy. TCRdb called the multiplex PCR reads again in MiXCR, with one record for every CDR3 protein. The table shows 650,000 to 850,000 distinct CDR3 sequences, with around 20% occurring only once. Sequenced: blood. The source of these receptors is a woman in her fifties or sixties with Graves' hyperthyroidism that later progressed to Graves' ophthalmopathy. The CDR3 runs from the conserved cysteine through the conserved F or W. A D gene is named only where the DNA matches it firmly. Some rows have no size entry. The others give once, few or many, or a class for an expanded clone.

j_gene,v_gene,d_gene,abundance,CDR3aa,CDR3nt
TRBJ2-7,TRBV12-3/TRBV12-4,.,.,CASSSNTGTYEQYF,TGTGCCAGCAGTTCCAACACTGGGACCTACGAGCAGTACTTC
TRBJ2-7,TRBV20-1,.,few,CSARGTHNSYEQYF,TGCAGTGCTAGAGGGACACACAACTCCTACGAGCAGTACTTC
TRBJ1-2,TRBV10-3,TRBD1,.,CAIRPGGEGYGYTF,TGTGCCATCAGACCAGGGGGCGAAGGCTATGGCTACACCTTC
TRBJ2-7,TRBV7-9,.,few,CASSLEGTTAQYF,TGTGCCAGCAGCTTAGAGGGAACAACGGCGCAGTACTTC
TRBJ2-4,TRBV20-1,.,.,CSASGLLKAKNIQYF,TGCAGTGCTTCGGGCCTGCTCAAGGCCAAAAACATTCAGTACTTC
TRBJ1-4,TRBV6-1,.,few,CASTETWGVNEKLFF,TGTGCCAGCACCGAGACGTGGGGAGTTAATGAAAAACTGTTTTTT
TRBJ2-1,TRBV6-5,.,.,CASSYSRGAGNEQFF,TGTGCCAGCAGTTACTCAAGAGGGGCGGGCAATGAGCAGTTCTTC
TRBJ2-7,TRBV15,TRBD1,.,CATSRERTGSNEQYF,TGTGCCACCAGCAGAGAGAGGACAGGTTCCAACGAGCAGTACTTC
TRBJ2-1,TRBV3-1,.,many,CASSQGGTSEQFF,TGTGCCAGCAGCCAAGGGGGGACCTCGGAGCAGTTCTTC
TRBJ1-5,TRBV19,.,few,CASSLRGQPQHF,TGTGCCAGTAGTCTCCGGGGGCAGCCCCAGCATTTT
TRBJ1-1,TRBV12-3/TRBV12-4,TRBD1,.,CASTRGQGGTEASF,TGTGCCAGCACCCGGGGACAGGGGGGAACTGAAGCTTCCTTT
TRBJ2-1,TRBV6-9,TRBD2,.,CASSHGTSSYNEQFF,TGTGCCAGCAGTCATGGGACTAGCTCCTACAATGAGCAGTTCTTC
TRBJ2-3,TRBV6-1,.,few,CASSTTMGHLSTDTQYF,TGTGCCAGCAGTACCACCATGGGACATCTAAGCACAGATACGCAGTATTTT
TRBJ1-1,TRBV5-5,.,many,CASSLNRDIDTEAFF,TGTGCCAGCAGCTTGAACCGGGACATAGACACTGAAGCTTTCTTT
TRBJ1-5,TRBV28,TRBD1,many,CASTRTSTGGFQPQHF,TGTGCCAGCACTCGAACGAGCACAGGGGGGTTTCAGCCCCAGCATTTT
TRBJ1-3,TRBV11-2,TRBD1,.,CASSPRQGSGNTIYF,TGTGCCAGCAGCCCGAGACAGGGCTCTGGAAACACCATATATTTT
TRBJ1-1,TRBV11-2,.,many,CASSLEGFTEAFF,TGTGCCAGCAGCTTGGAGGGGTTCACTGAAGCTTTCTTT
TRBJ1-2,TRBV12-3/TRBV12-4,TRBD1,.,CASSIGGLDYGYTF,TGTGCCAGCAGCATAGGGGGCTTGGACTATGGCTACACCTTC
TRBJ2-3,TRBV14,TRBD1,few,CASSPWGQLNTDTQYF,TGTGCCAGCAGCCCCTGGGGACAGCTGAACACAGATACGCAGTATTTT
TRBJ1-1,TRBV20-1,.,many,CSVQGNTEAFF,TGCAGTGTCCAGGGAAACACTGAAGCTTTCTTT
TRBJ1-1,TRBV6-1,TRBD1,many,CASSYRGDNTEAFF,TGTGCCAGCAGTTACAGGGGGGATAACACTGAAGCTTTCTTT
TRBJ2-5,TRBV3-1,TRBD1,many,CASSHGDRPNWETQYF,TGTGCCAGCAGCCATGGGGACAGGCCGAACTGGGAGACCCAGTACTTC
TRBJ2-2,TRBV7-9,TRBD1,.,CASSTPTGSAGELFF,TGTGCCAGCAGCACCCCGACAGGGTCCGCCGGGGAGCTGTTTTTT
TRBJ1-2,TRBV3-1,.,many,CASSLAEGRGYTF,TGTGCCAGCAGCCTAGCGGAGGGGCGCGGCTACACCTTC
TRBJ2-1,TRBV18,.,.,CASSPVGTYNEQFF,TGTGCCAGCTCACCTGTGGGGACTTACAATGAGCAGTTCTTC
TRBJ2-5,TRBV11-3,.,.,CASSLTPSREGETQYF,TGTGCCAGCAGCTTAACACCCAGCCGCGAGGGAGAGACCCAGTACTTC
TRBJ2-5,TRBV15,.,.,CATSRRGRAQETQYF,TGTGCCACCAGCAGAAGGGGACGGGCCCAAGAGACCCAGTACTTC
TRBJ2-5,TRBV6-1,.,many,CASSEGAVTQETQYF,TGTGCCAGCAGTGAAGGGGCAGTGACCCAAGAGACCCAGTACTTC
TRBJ1-2,TRBV7-9,.,.,CASSSPAGGSNYGYTF,TGTGCCAGCAGCTCCCCGGCCGGGGGTTCGAACTATGGCTACACCTTC
TRBJ2-5,TRBV12-3/TRBV12-4,.,.,CASSFQQGEGETQYF,TGTGCCAGCAGCTTCCAACAAGGAGAAGGGGAGACCCAGTACTTC
TRBJ1-2,TRBV19,.,few,CASSIIDPGTYYGYTF,TGTGCCAGTAGTATAATCGACCCCGGGACCTACTATGGCTACACCTTC
TRBJ1-1,TRBV7-9,TRBD1,.,CASYTTRGRDTEAFF,TGTGCCAGCTACACGACGAGGGGGCGGGACACTGAAGCTTTCTTT
TRBJ1-4,TRBV25-1,.,few,CASSESYRDGEKLFF,TGTGCCAGCAGTGAATCTTACAGGGACGGGGAAAAACTGTTTTTT
TRBJ2-5,TRBV20-1,.,.,CSARRPWSDTQETQYF,TGCAGTGCTAGAAGACCTTGGTCGGATACACAAGAGACCCAGTACTTC
TRBJ2-4,TRBV12-3/TRBV12-4,TRBD1,many,CASSFGGTGGLQYF,TGTGCCAGCAGTTTTGGGGGGACAGGGGGCCTTCAGTACTTC
TRBJ1-2,TRBV20-1,.,.,CSARDRAANYGYTF,TGCAGTGCTAGAGATCGCGCAGCCAACTATGGCTACACCTTC
TRBJ2-2,TRBV10-3,TRBD1,.,CAISERQGHGELFF,TGTGCCATCAGTGAGCGACAGGGGCACGGGGAGCTGTTTTTT
TRBJ2-7,TRBV6-1,.,many,CASRDSGTQTYEQYF,TGTGCCAGCAGAGACTCCGGGACTCAAACCTACGAGCAGTACTTC
TRBJ2-1,TRBV12-5,TRBD2,many,CASGLSQRGYNEQFF,TGTGCTAGTGGTTTGAGCCAGCGGGGTTACAATGAGCAGTTCTTC
TRBJ2-2,TRBV7-3,TRBD2,.,CASSHGGLAGKGGELFF,TGTGCCAGCAGCCACGGGGGACTAGCGGGGAAAGGCGGGGAGCTGTTTTTT
TRBJ1-5,TRBV28,.,many,CASSFTENQPQHF,TGTGCCAGCAGTTTCACAGAAAATCAGCCCCAGCATTTT
TRBJ1-2,TRBV5-1,.,many,CASSLVQGQNYGYTF,TGCGCCAGCAGCTTGGTTCAGGGCCAGAACTATGGCTACACCTTC
TRBJ1-5,TRBV30,.,many,CAWQARTEPNQPQHF,TGTGCCTGGCAAGCTAGGACAGAACCGAATCAGCCCCAGCATTTT
TRBJ1-2,TRBV3-1,.,few,CASSLNWGTGGYTF,TGTGCCAGCAGCCTAAATTGGGGGACGGGCGGCTACACCTTC
TRBJ2-1,TRBV9,.,few,CASSVLYDEQFF,TGTGCCAGCAGCGTATTGTACGATGAGCAGTTCTTC
TRBJ1-1,TRBV5-4,TRBD1,.,CASSAPPRAGGVGAEAFF,TGTGCCAGCAGCGCCCCTCCTAGGGCAGGGGGCGTAGGGGCTGAAGCTTTCTTT
TRBJ2-7,TRBV5-1,TRBD1,few,CASSIRDRVIYEQYF,TGCGCCAGCAGCATCAGGGACAGGGTAATTTACGAGCAGTACTTC
TRBJ2-7,TRBV7-8,.,few,CASSLARGLSSYKQYF,TGTGCCAGCAGCTTAGCGAGGGGGTTAAGCTCCTACAAGCAGTACTTC
TRBJ1-2,TRBV20-1,.,many,CSARMGADYGYTF,TGCAGTGCTAGGATGGGGGCTGACTATGGCTACACCTTC
TRBJ1-2,TRBV2,.,few,CASTTDRIYGYTF,TGTGCCAGCACTACAGACAGAATCTATGGCTACACCTTC
TRBJ1-4,TRBV30,.,few,CAWSVGGDNEKLFF,TGTGCCTGGAGTGTAGGTGGAGACAATGAAAAACTGTTTTTT